Listed below are T cell receptor beta chains from one sample, sequenced in a study of technical replicates of blood from several donors. Sequenced by immunoSEQ multiplex PCR; TCRdb stores in-frame clones only, minus some. The sample lists approximately 75,000 clones, approximately 97% seen once, with 0.18% in the top ten. The sample taken for sequencing was T cells isolated from PBMCs. These receptors originate from a human donor in good health. The CDR3 runs from the conserved cysteine through the conserved F or W. D genes are given only for firm matches. Where a row states a size, it is once, few, many or the class of an expanded clone; other rows omit it.

V gene	clone size	J gene	D gene	CDR3 DNA	CDR3 protein
TRBV27	NA	TRBJ1-5	NA	TGTGCCAGCAGTTTCCTACCCTTTATCGATCAGCCCCAGCATTTT	CASSFLPFIDQPQHF
TRBV29-1	NA	TRBJ2-7	TRBD1	TGCAGCGTTCTCAATGACAGGGGTTACGAGCAGTACTTC	CSVLNDRGYEQYF
TRBV6-5	NA	TRBJ2-3	TRBD2	TGTGCCAGCAGTGCTACCGGGAGGGCCGGTGTGTATTTT	CASSATGRAGVYF
TRBV28	NA	TRBJ2-7	NA	TGTGCCAGCAGTGTACAGGGCCAGGCCTACGAGCAGTACTTC	CASSVQGQAYEQYF
TRBV5-1	NA	TRBJ1-5	NA	TGCGCCAGCGGGGAGGGGCTGGGTCAGCCCCAGCATTTT	CASGEGLGQPQHF
TRBV2	NA	TRBJ1-4	TRBD1	TGTGCCAGCACCTGGGGGGGACAGGTGAATGAAAAACTGTTTTTT	CASTWGGQVNEKLFF
TRBV28	NA	TRBJ1-4	NA	TGTGCCAGCAGTACCCTCCAAGGACAGACGACAACTAATGAAAAACTGTTTTTT	CASSTLQGQTTTNEKLFF
TRBV5-6	NA	TRBJ1-5	NA	TGTGCCAGCAGCGGCCGGACAAGTCATCAGCCCCAGCATTTT	CASSGRTSHQPQHF
TRBV7-3	NA	TRBJ2-2	NA	TGTGCCAGCAGCGTCGCGAACACCGGGGAGCTGTTTTTT	CASSVANTGELFF
TRBV9	NA	TRBJ1-3	NA	TGTGCCAGCAGCGTAGAGGGACAACCCATCTCTGGAAACACCATATATTTT	CASSVEGQPISGNTIYF
TRBV6-5	NA	TRBJ1-2	NA	TGTGCCAGCAGACTACAGGTTGCTCAGGGTGGCTACACCTTC	CASRLQVAQGGYTF
TRBV2	NA	TRBJ1-4	NA	TGTGCCAGCAGCTCCCCGCAGGGCCGGACTAATGAAAAACTGTTTTTT	CASSSPQGRTNEKLFF
TRBV5-1	NA	TRBJ1-1	NA	TGCGCCAGCAGCCCTACAGGAAGGGGTTTCGAAGCTTTCTTT	CASSPTGRGFEAFF
TRBV6-5	NA	TRBJ1-1	NA	TGTGCCAGCAGTTATGACAGGTTGAACACTGAAGCTTTCTTT	CASSYDRLNTEAFF
TRBV11-2	NA	TRBJ2-3	TRBD1	TGTGCCAGCTCGCCGGACAGGGGTGGAGATACGCAGTATTTT	CASSPDRGGDTQYF
TRBV6-5	NA	TRBJ1-2	TRBD1	TGTGCCAGCAGTTACTCCATTCTCAGGGGGGACTATGGCTACACCTTC	CASSYSILRGDYGYTF
TRBV2	NA	TRBJ2-1	TRBD2	TGTGCCAGCAGTGAACGGGGGGTTCCTCCATACAATGAGCAGTTCTTC	CASSERGVPPYNEQFF
TRBV6-5	NA	TRBJ1-1	NA	TGTGCCAGCAGTTACGGACCGAGGGACACTGAAGCTTTCTTT	CASSYGPRDTEAFF
TRBV27	NA	TRBJ1-5	NA	TGTGCCAGCAGTTTCAGGGGCAATCAGCCCCAGCATTTT	CASSFRGNQPQHF
TRBV29-1	NA	TRBJ1-2	NA	TGCAGCGTTGAAGCACCAGGGGACCCCTTCTATGGCTACACCTTC	CSVEAPGDPFYGYTF
TRBV14	once	TRBJ2-1	NA	TGTGCCAGCAGCCAAGTTTCTGGGAGGAATGAGCAGTTCTTC	CASSQVSGRNEQFF
TRBV27	NA	TRBJ2-7	NA	TGTGCCAGCAGTACTACAGGCGTTATAACCTACGAGCAGTACTTC	CASSTTGVITYEQYF
TRBV19	NA	TRBJ1-1	NA	TGTGCCAGTAGTATAACCAGCCAGGACACTGAAGCTTTCTTT	CASSITSQDTEAFF
TRBV25-1	once	TRBJ1-1	TRBD1	TGTGCCAGCAGTGGGGACAGGGTCGTCACTGAAGCTTTCTTT	CASSGDRVVTEAFF
TRBV15	NA	TRBJ2-5	TRBD1	TGTGCCACCAGCACAAAAATTCAGGGGGCTCGTCCAGAGACCCAGTACTTC	CATSTKIQGARPETQYF
TRBV18	NA	TRBJ1-5	NA	TGTGCCAGCTCACCAGGGGGGGATCAGCCCCAGCATTTT	CASSPGGDQPQHF
TRBV7-8	NA	TRBJ1-3	NA	TGTGCCAGCAGCTTAGTCGGGGTTGTGATCCCTGGAAACACCATATATTTT	CASSLVGVVIPGNTIYF
TRBV19	NA	TRBJ2-6	NA	TGTGCCAGTAGTAAATTAACAGGGCCTGGGGCCAACGTCCTGACTTTC	CASSKLTGPGANVLTF
TRBV9	NA	TRBJ1-3	TRBD1	TGTGCCAGCAGCGCCTGGACAGGGGCAGGGAACACCATATATTTT	CASSAWTGAGNTIYF
TRBV6-1	NA	TRBJ2-1	TRBD2	TGTGCCAGCAGAGGGCGGGAGGGCCGGGGAAATGAGCAGTTCTTC	CASRGREGRGNEQFF
TRBV7-6	NA	TRBJ1-1	NA	TGTGCCAGCAGCTTAGGGGAGTGGAACACTGAAGCTTTCTTT	CASSLGEWNTEAFF
TRBV6-1	NA	TRBJ2-5	TRBD2	TGTGCCTGTGGACTAGTAGTTTCCGAGACCCAGTACTTC	CACGLVVSETQYF
TRBV29-1	NA	TRBJ2-1	TRBD2	TGCAGCGTTGTCGGCGGGAGTAGCGATGAGCAGTTCTTC	CSVVGGSSDEQFF
TRBV29-1	NA	TRBJ2-1	TRBD1	TGCAGCGTCGGGACAGGGGGCGACTACAATGAGCAGTTCTTC	CSVGTGGDYNEQFF
TRBV19	once	TRBJ2-7	NA	TGTGCCACCACGAACAGGGACGAGCAGTACTTC	CATTNRDEQYF
TRBV19	once	TRBJ2-3	TRBD2	TGTGCCAGTAGTGATAGCGGGATGGCCGATACGCAGTATTTT	CASSDSGMADTQYF
TRBV13	NA	TRBJ2-7	NA	TGTGCCAGCAGCTTTACCCGGGACAACTCCTACGAGCAGTACTTC	CASSFTRDNSYEQYF
TRBV19	NA	TRBJ2-3	TRBD1	TGTGCCAGTAGTATAGGACAGGGGACCACAGATACGCAGTATTTT	CASSIGQGTTDTQYF
TRBV12-5	NA	TRBJ2-2	TRBD2	TGTGCTAGTGGTTTGGCCTTAACCGGGACTAGCCCCGGGGAGCTGTTTTTT	CASGLALTGTSPGELFF
TRBV7-2	once	TRBJ2-7	NA	TGTGCCAGCAGCTTAGTGGGGAGAGGCGAGCAGTACTTC	CASSLVGRGEQYF
TRBV7-8	NA	TRBJ1-2	NA	TGTGCCAGCAGCTTAAGCCTTAACTATGGCTACACCTTC	CASSLSLNYGYTF
TRBV6-5	NA	TRBJ2-1	TRBD2	TGTGCCAGCAGTTACCTGTTTGGGAGGGAGTTCTTC	CASSYLFGREFF
TRBV27	NA	TRBJ1-4	TRBD1	TGTGCCAGCAGTGCCGGGACAGGGGGTGAAAAACTGTTTTTT	CASSAGTGGEKLFF
TRBV9	NA	TRBJ2-1	NA	TGTGCCAGCAGCGTAGAGGCTACCGTTTTGTTCGGGAATGAGCAGTTCTTC	CASSVEATVLFGNEQFF
TRBV5-6	NA	TRBJ2-7	TRBD2	TGTGCCAGCAGCCCGACTAGCGGAGTCTACGAGCAGTACTTC	CASSPTSGVYEQYF
TRBV6-5	NA	TRBJ2-2	NA	TGTGCCAGCTTTAACTACGCGAACACCGGGGAGCTGTTTTTT	CASFNYANTGELFF
TRBV15	NA	TRBJ1-5	NA	TGTGCCACCAGCAGAGATTATAGCAGGGAAACGGGCCAAGCCCAGCATTTT	CATSRDYSRETGQAQHF
TRBV7-5	NA	TRBJ2-7	NA	TGTGTCAGAAGCCTTTGGTCAATAGAGGGTGAGTGTTCCTACGAGCAGTACTTC	CVRSLWSIEGECSYEQYF
TRBV28	NA	TRBJ2-6	TRBD1	TGTGCCAGCAGTCCCGAGAGGGGGACAGGCGGGGCCAACGTCCTGACTTTC	CASSPERGTGGANVLTF
TRBV7-6	NA	TRBJ1-1	NA	TGTGCCAGCAGCTTGACCCCAACTCCGACTCTCCTTGAAGCTTTCTTT	CASSLTPTPTLLEAFF